This T cell receptor (beta chain) is drawn from a study of regulatory T cells in long-lasting Graves disease. Regarding the study as a whole: Persistent disease samples used TRBV28, TRBJ1-2 and TRBJ2-5 preferentially.

As for time point: persistent/refractory GD, antithyroid drugs over 5 years with positive TRAb. Scientists built the TCR library using RNA that was extracted from PBMCs. Roughly 10-milliliter peripheral blood samples went into EDTA tubes. This clonotype showed up many times. Its target is not known. V was clipped by 7 bases and J by 2 bases, with 12 bases between them. The CDR3 runs 13 residues. Germline V CDR1 and CDR2: MDHEN, SYDVKM. Investigators prepared the TCR beta libraries by applying iRepertoire HTBI primers and Arm-PCR of CDR3 regions. TCRdb used MiXCR to reprocess the multiplex PCR reads, holding one entry per CDR3 protein. This sample yields 400,000 to 500,000 distinct CDR3 sequences, of which approximately 22% are seen a single time; about 13% belongs to the top ten.

The origin of this receptor is a female donor with Graves disease. The input for sequencing was peripheral blood mononuclear cells (PBMCs), taken when the disease was refractory, from a patient treated with antithyroid drugs. The genes are TRBV28 and TRBJ2-7; the D is unclear. The CDR3 loop is CASKSGQTYEQYF. The CDR3 DNA is TGTGCCAGCAAATCGGGCCAGACCTACGAGCAGTACTTC.